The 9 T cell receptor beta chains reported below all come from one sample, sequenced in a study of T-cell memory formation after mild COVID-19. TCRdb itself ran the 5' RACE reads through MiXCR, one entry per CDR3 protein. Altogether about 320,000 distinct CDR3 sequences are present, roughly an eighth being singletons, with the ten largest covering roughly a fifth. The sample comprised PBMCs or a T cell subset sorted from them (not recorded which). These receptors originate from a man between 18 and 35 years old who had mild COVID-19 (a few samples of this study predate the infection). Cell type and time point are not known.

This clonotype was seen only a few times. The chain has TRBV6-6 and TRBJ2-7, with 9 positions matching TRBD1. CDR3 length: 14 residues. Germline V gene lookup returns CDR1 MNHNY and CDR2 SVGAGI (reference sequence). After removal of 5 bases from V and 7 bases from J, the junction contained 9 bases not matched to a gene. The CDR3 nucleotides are TGTGCCAGCAGTCGTCAGGACAGGGGACGGGAGCAGTACGTC. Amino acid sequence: CASSRQDRGREQYV.

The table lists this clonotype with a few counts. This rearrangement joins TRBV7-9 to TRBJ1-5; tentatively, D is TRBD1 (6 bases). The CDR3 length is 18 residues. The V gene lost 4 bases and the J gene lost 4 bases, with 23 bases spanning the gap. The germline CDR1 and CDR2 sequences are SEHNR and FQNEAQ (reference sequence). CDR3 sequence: CASSSIRPGHEGNQPQHF. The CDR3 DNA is TGTGCCAGCAGCTCCATTCGACCGGGACATGAGGGAAATCAGCCCCAGCATTTT. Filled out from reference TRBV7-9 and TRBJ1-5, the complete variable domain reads DTGVSQNPRHKITKRGQNVTFRCDPISEHNRLYWYRQTLGQGPEFLTYFQNEAQLEKSRLLSDRFSAERPKGSFSTLEIQRTEQGDSAMYLCASSSIRPGHEGNQPQHFGDGTRLSIL.

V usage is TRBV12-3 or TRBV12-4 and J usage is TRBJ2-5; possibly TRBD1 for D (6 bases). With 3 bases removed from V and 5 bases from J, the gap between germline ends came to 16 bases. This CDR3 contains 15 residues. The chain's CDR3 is CASSLWQGIRETQYF. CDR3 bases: TGTGCCAGCAGTTTGTGGCAGGGGATCCGGGAGACCCAGTACTTC.

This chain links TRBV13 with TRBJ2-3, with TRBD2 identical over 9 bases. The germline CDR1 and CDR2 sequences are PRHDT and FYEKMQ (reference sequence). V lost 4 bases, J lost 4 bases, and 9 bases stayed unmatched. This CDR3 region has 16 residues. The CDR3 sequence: CASSYPVAGAADTQYF. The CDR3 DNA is TGTGCCAGCAGCTACCCCGTAGCGGGGGCCGCAGATACGCAGTATTTT.

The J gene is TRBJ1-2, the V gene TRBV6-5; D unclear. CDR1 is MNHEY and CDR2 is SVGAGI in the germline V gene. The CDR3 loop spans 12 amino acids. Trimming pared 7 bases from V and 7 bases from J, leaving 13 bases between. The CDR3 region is CASNGVPGGYTF. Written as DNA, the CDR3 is TGTGCCAGCAACGGGGTTCCCGGTGGCTACACCTTC.

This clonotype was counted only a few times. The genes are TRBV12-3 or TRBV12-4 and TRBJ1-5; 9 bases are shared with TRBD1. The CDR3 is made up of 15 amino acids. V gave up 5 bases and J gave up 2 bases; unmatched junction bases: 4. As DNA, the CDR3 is TGTGCCAGCAGTCGGACAGGGGAAGGCAATCAGCCCCAGCATTTT. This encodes CASSRTGEGNQPQHF.

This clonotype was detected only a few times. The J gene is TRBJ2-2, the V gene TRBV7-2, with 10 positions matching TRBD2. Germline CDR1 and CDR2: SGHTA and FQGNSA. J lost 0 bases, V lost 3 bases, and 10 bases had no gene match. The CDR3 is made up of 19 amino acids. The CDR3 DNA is TGTGCCAGCAGCTTCTCATCGCTAGCGGGGGCCTCGAACACCGGGGAGCTGTTTTTT. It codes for CASSFSSLAGASNTGELFF.

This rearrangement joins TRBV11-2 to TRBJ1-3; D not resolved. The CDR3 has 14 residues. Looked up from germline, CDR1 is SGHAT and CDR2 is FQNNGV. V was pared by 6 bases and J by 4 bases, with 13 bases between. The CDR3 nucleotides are TGTGCCAGCAGACAATCAGGCGCCGGAAACACCATATATTTT. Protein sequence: CASRQSGAGNTIYF.

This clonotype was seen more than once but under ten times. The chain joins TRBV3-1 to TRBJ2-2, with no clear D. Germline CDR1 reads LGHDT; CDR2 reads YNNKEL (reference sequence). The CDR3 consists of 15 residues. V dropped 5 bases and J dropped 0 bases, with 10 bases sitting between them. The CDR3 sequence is CASSREASNTGELFF. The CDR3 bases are TGTGCCAGCAGCAGGGAAGCTTCGAACACCGGGGAGCTGTTTTTT.